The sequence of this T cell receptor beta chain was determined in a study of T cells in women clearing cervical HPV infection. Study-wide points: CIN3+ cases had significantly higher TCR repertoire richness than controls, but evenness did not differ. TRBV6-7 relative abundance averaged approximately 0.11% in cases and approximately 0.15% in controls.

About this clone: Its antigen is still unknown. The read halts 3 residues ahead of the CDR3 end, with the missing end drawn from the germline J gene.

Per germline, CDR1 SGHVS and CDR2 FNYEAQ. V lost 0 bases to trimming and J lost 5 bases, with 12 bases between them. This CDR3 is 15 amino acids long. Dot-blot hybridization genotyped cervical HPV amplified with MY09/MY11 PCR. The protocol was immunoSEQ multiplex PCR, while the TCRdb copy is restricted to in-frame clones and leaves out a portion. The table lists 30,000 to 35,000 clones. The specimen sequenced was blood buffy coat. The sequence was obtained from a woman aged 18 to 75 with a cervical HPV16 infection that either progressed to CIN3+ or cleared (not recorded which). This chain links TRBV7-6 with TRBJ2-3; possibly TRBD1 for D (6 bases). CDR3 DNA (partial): TGTGCCAGCAGCTTAGCCAGGGGCCCCGGAGATACG. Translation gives CASSLARGPGDT. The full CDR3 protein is CASSLARGPGDTQYF.